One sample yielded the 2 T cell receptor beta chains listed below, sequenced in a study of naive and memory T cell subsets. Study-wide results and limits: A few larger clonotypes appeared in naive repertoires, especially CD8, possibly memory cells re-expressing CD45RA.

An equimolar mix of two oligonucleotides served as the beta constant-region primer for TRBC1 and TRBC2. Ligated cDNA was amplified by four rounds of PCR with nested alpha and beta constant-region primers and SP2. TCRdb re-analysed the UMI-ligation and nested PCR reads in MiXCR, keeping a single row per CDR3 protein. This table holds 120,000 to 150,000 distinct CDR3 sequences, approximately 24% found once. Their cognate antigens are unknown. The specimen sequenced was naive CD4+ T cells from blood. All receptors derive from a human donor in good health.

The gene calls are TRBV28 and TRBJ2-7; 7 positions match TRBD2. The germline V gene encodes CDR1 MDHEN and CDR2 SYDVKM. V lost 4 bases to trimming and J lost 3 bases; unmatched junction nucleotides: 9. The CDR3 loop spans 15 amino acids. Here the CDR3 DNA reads TGTGCCAGCAGTTACGCCGGGACTACAAACTACGAGCAGTACTTC. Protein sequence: CASSYAGTTNYEQYF. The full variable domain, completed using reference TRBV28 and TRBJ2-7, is DVKVTQSSRYLVKRTGEKVFLECVQDMDHENMFWYRQDPGLGLRLIYFSYDVKMKEKGDIPEGYSVSREKKERFSLILESASTNQTSMYLCASSYAGTTNYEQYFGPGTRLTVT.

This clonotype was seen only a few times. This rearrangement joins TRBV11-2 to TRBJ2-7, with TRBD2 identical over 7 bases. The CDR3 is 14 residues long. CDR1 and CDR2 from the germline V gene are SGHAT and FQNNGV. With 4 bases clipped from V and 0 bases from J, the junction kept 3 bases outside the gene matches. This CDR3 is CASSSKRDSYEQYF. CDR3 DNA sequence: TGTGCCAGCAGCTCAAAGCGGGACTCCTACGAGCAGTACTTC.